The rows below give T cell receptor beta chains drawn from one sample of a study of CD8 T cells in ankylosing spondylitis. TCRdb used MiXCR to reprocess the 5' RACE reads, holding one entry per CDR3 protein. This table holds approximately 140,000 distinct CDR3 sequences, approximately 9.9% found once. Sequencing used blood, either unsorted or a sorted T cell fraction (not recorded which). These receptors were obtained from a male donor with ankylosing spondylitis or in good health (not recorded which). Both conserved end residues are part of each CDR3. Each record gives: D gene, J gene, V gene, clone size, CDR3 protein, CDR3 DNA. The D gene is left open where the match is weak. Clone size is given for some rows only: seen once, a few or many times, or a class if the clone is expanded.

>-|TRBJ2-3|TRBV15|many
CATSRDLAGLSDTQYF
TGTGCCACCAGCAGAGATCTGGCAGGTTTGTCAGATACGCAGTATTTT
>-|TRBJ2-7|TRBV18|few
CASSPGQALEYEQYF
TGTGCCAGCTCACCTGGGCAAGCCCTGGAATACGAGCAGTACTTC
>-|TRBJ2-7|TRBV20-1|many
CSAVPTGPKSYEQYF
TGCAGTGCCGTCCCTACGGGTCCAAAATCCTACGAGCAGTACTTC
>-|TRBJ2-7|TRBV20-1|-
CGASGKYEQYF
TGCGGTGCTAGTGGCAAGTACGAGCAGTACTTC
>-|TRBJ2-1|TRBV7-9|many
CASSLGLGEQFF
TGTGCCAGCAGCTTGGGGCTCGGTGAGCAGTTCTTC
>TRBD2|TRBJ2-5|TRBV6-2/TRBV6-3|few
CASKSAGTSGRRETQYF
TGTGCCAGCAAATCCGCCGGGACTAGCGGGAGGAGAGAGACCCAGTACTTC
>TRBD2|TRBJ2-1|TRBV20-1|few
CSARDFGGGNYNEQFF
TGCAGTGCTAGAGATTTTGGGGGGGGAAATTACAATGAGCAGTTCTTC
>TRBD2|TRBJ2-3|TRBV7-2|few
CASNDPGLAGYF
TGTGCCAGCAACGATCCGGGACTAGCCGGGTATTTT
>TRBD1|TRBJ1-5|TRBV12-3/TRBV12-4|many
CASSLQGTGSNQPQHF
TGTGCCAGCAGTTTACAAGGGACAGGGAGCAATCAGCCCCAGCATTTT
>-|TRBJ2-1|TRBV9|many
CASSTSPGAPLDEQFF
TGTGCCAGCAGCACATCCCCCGGGGCACCTTTGGATGAGCAGTTCTTC
>-|TRBJ2-1|TRBV29-1|many
CSVAQAPYNEQFF
TGCAGCGTTGCACAGGCTCCCTACAATGAGCAGTTCTTC
>-|TRBJ2-1|TRBV28|few
CASSLRFGRNYNEQFF
TGTGCCAGCAGTTTACGATTTGGCAGAAACTACAATGAGCAGTTCTTC
>TRBD1|TRBJ2-7|TRBV7-9|many
CASSVWTGDYEQYF
TGTGCCAGCAGCGTCTGGACAGGGGACTACGAGCAGTACTTC
>-|TRBJ2-3|TRBV5-1|many
CASSLATGTLDTQYF
TGCGCCAGCAGCTTGGCCACTGGGACTTTAGATACGCAGTATTTT
>TRBD1|TRBJ2-7|TRBV15|-
CATSISRDRAYEQYF
TGTGCCACCAGCATATCCCGGGACAGGGCCTACGAGCAGTACTTC
>-|TRBJ2-3|TRBV9|many
CASSVDYRTDTQYF
TGTGCCAGCAGCGTAGACTACCGCACAGATACGCAGTATTTT
>-|TRBJ2-5|TRBV29-1|-
CSPTRFRDRAREAQYF
TGCAGCCCCACCCGTTTCAGGGATCGGGCAAGGGAAGCTCAGTACTTC
>-|TRBJ1-1|TRBV5-5|many
CASSLAFQGYDTEAFF
TGTGCCAGCAGCTTGGCTTTTCAGGGTTACGACACTGAAGCTTTCTTT
>TRBD2|TRBJ2-2|TRBV29-1|few
CSVTSGRGGELFF
TGCAGCGTGACTAGCGGGAGAGGCGGGGAGCTGTTTTTT
>TRBD2|TRBJ2-1|TRBV5-1|many
CASSSPGTKGSYNEQFF
TGCGCCAGCAGCTCACCCGGGACTAAGGGTTCCTACAATGAGCAGTTCTTC
>-|TRBJ2-5|TRBV20-1|many
CSARASGYETQYF
TGCAGTGCTAGAGCGTCAGGGTACGAGACCCAGTACTTC
>-|TRBJ1-5|TRBV7-8|-
CASSSDRQVNQPQHF
TGTGCCAGCAGCTCAGATCGACAGGTTAATCAGCCCCAGCATTTT
>TRBD2|TRBJ2-1|TRBV12-3/TRBV12-4|many
CASSRAGVTYNEQFF
TGTGCCAGCAGCAGAGCGGGAGTCACCTACAATGAGCAGTTCTTC
>-|TRBJ2-3|TRBV12-3/TRBV12-4|many
CASSFGASTDTQYF
TGTGCCAGCAGTTTTGGGGCCAGCACAGATACGCAGTATTTT
>TRBD2|TRBJ2-1|TRBV20-1|many
CSARDLRTSVDEQFF
TGCAGTGCTAGAGATCTCCGGACTAGCGTCGATGAGCAGTTCTTC
>TRBD2|TRBJ2-2|TRBV3-1|few
CASSQERLAGHTGELFF
TGTGCCAGCAGCCAAGAGCGACTAGCGGGCCACACCGGGGAGCTGTTTTTT
>TRBD2|TRBJ2-4|TRBV5-1|many
CASRPLAGAKNIQYF
TGCGCCAGCAGACCTCTAGCGGGCGCCAAAAACATTCAGTACTTC
>-|TRBJ2-6|TRBV29-1|many
CSVVPVNSGANVLTF
TGCAGCGTTGTACCCGTAAACTCTGGGGCCAACGTCCTGACTTTC
>-|TRBJ2-2|TRBV19|few
CASRVRATGELFF
TGTGCCAGTAGGGTCAGGGCGACCGGGGAGCTGTTTTTT